The 10 T cell receptor beta chains presented below share a single source sample, sequenced in a study of Graves' ophthalmopathy and Graves' hyperthyroidism. The TCR beta CDR3 regions underwent amplification from RNA transcripts. First-round RT-PCR with HTBI primers preceded a second-round multiplex PCR. One entry per CDR3 protein results from TCRdb running MiXCR on the multiplex PCR reads. The table lists under 350,000 distinct CDR3 sequences, 15% to 20% of them singletons. Material: peripheral blood. Receptors were obtained from an adult man with Graves' ophthalmopathy.

The sample holds many counts of this clonotype. The chain couples TRBV30 to TRBJ2-7, with 7 bases lining up with TRBD1. V shed 8 bases and J 6 bases; nucleotides not matched to a gene: 10. Germline CDR1 GTSNPN, CDR2 SVGIG (reference sequence). The CDR3 has 12 amino acids. CDR3 sequence: CARDSRQGEQYF. The CDR3 coding sequence is TGTGCCCGCGACTCCCGACAGGGCGAGCAGTACTTC. The full variable domain, in which reference TRBV30 and TRBJ2-7 provide the parts outside the CDR3, is SQTIHQWPATLVQPVGSPLSLECTVEGTSNPNLYWYRQAAGRGLQLLFYSVGIGQISSEVPQNLSASRPQDRQFILSSKKLLLSDSGFYLCARDSRQGEQYFGPGTRLTVT.

This clonotype was detected ten times or more. The CDR3 DNA reads as TGTGCCAGCACCTCTGCGCGGGGAGAAGAGTACTTC. It yields the protein CASTSARGEEYF. The rearrangement links TRBV6-1 to TRBJ2-7; maybe TRBD2 (6 bases). The germline V and J ends were trimmed by 7 bases and 11 bases, with 18 bases remaining between them. The germline V gene encodes CDR1 MNHNS and CDR2 SASEGT. The CDR3 covers 12 residues.

This clonotype appeared many times. The chain recombines TRBV6-2 or TRBV6-3 with TRBJ1-1; TRBD1 might be the D (5 bases). Germline assignment: CDR1 MNHEY and CDR2 SVGEGT. This CDR3 spans 13 amino acids. Between the trimmed V and J ends, which lost 4 bases and 3 bases, there was a span of 9 bases. The CDR3 protein is CASSSQDYTEAFF. As DNA, the CDR3 is TGTGCCAGCAGTTCACAGGACTACACTGAAGCTTTCTTT.

This clonotype was detected ten times or more. This sequence joins TRBV15 and TRBJ1-1; tentative D call: TRBD1 (5 bases). Germline CDR1 reads LNHNV; CDR2 reads YYDKDF (reference sequence). With 0 bases removed from V and 5 bases from J, the gap between germline ends came to 10 bases. The CDR3 runs to 14 residues. The CDR3 reads CATSRDGGLTEAFF. As DNA, the CDR3 is TGTGCCACCAGCAGAGATGGGGGGTTGACTGAAGCTTTCTTT.

This clonotype was seen at least ten times. This chain uses TRBV5-1 with TRBJ2-7, with TRBD1 matching 7 bases. The CDR3 runs 14 residues. The V gene end was trimmed by 5 bases and the J gene end by 6 bases; junction bases not matched to a gene: 11. Per the germline V gene, CDR1 is SGHRS and CDR2 is YFSETQ. This CDR3 reads CASSPSTGKGEQYF. The CDR3 coding sequence is TGCGCCAGCAGTCCATCGACAGGGAAGGGCGAGCAGTACTTC.

This clonotype was recorded at least ten times. The rearrangement uses TRBV4-2 and TRBJ1-6; the D gene is possibly TRBD1 (6 bases). V dropped 6 bases and J dropped 8 bases, with 17 bases sitting between them. The CDR3 length is 15 residues. The germline V gene encodes CDR1 LGHNA and CDR2 YNFKEQ. CDR3 residues: CASRPGANWDSPLHF. CDR3 bases: TGTGCCAGCAGACCGGGGGCAAACTGGGATTCACCCCTCCACTTT.

This clonotype was detected ten times or more. The chain links TRBV12-3 or TRBV12-4 to TRBJ1-3, with 9 bases that match TRBD1. This CDR3 is built from 16 residues. J gave up 4 bases and V 6 bases, and 10 bases lay outside the gene matches. CDR3 sequence (DNA): TGTGCCAGCAGGACTACAGGGGGCGCGTCCGGAAACACCATATATTTT. This translates into CASRTTGGASGNTIYF.

In this sample, this clonotype turned up many times. The chain couples TRBV4-1 to TRBJ2-2; tentative D call: TRBD1 (5 bases). Trimming left V 4 bases short and J 0 bases short, with 9 bases between. The CDR3 sequence is 15 residues long. In germline, CDR1 is MGHRA, CDR2 YSYEKL. CDR3 sequence: CASSPRATNTGELFF. The CDR3 DNA is TGCGCCAGCAGCCCCAGGGCGACGAACACCGGGGAGCTGTTTTTT.

This clonotype was found many times. The CDR3 DNA reads TGCAGTGCTCGCCCCGGCTCGAGGGAGACCCAGTACTTC. It yields the protein CSARPGSRETQYF. The chain recombines TRBV20-1 with TRBJ2-5, with D unclear. Looked up from germline, CDR1 is DFQATT and CDR2 is SNEGSKA (reference sequence). The length of the CDR3 is 13 residues. V lost 5 bases to trimming and J lost 5 bases, with 15 bases between them.

This clonotype has at least ten counts. This chain links TRBV6-5 with TRBJ1-5; 12 positions agree with TRBD1. V was pared by 6 bases and J by 9 bases, with 9 bases of the junction left unmatched. The CDR3 consists of 15 residues. Germline CDR1 is MNHEY and CDR2 is SVGAGI. The CDR3 spells CASRGGDRGQGPQHF. CDR3 nucleotides: TGTGCCAGCAGGGGGGGGGACAGGGGGCAGGGGCCCCAGCATTTT.